The 28 T cell receptor beta chains presented below share a single source sample, sequenced in a study of response to subunit inactivated influenza vaccine. TCRdb passed the RT-PCR reads through MiXCR, listing each CDR3 protein once. The table has about 780,000 distinct CDR3 sequences, approximately 17% seen once. The specimen comprised PBMCs from blood, sampled about 5 days after vaccination. Receptors originate from a middle-aged man who received an inactivated influenza vaccine.

V usage is TRBV7-2 and J usage is TRBJ2-1; 8 bases are a match to TRBD1. V lost 4 bases and J lost 4; bases outside the gene matches: 9. The germline V gene encodes CDR1 SGHTA and CDR2 FQGNSA. The CDR3 runs to 16 residues. CDR3 bases: TGTGCCAGCAGCTCCCGTGGCAGGGGGCGGTACAATGAGCAGTTCTTC. Translated, it gives CASSSRGRGRYNEQFF.

This clonotype has more than one count but fewer than ten. V gene TRBV9 combines with J gene TRBJ2-1; TRBD1 matches 9 bases. Trimming cost V 3 bases and J 3 bases; bases outside gene matches: 7. Germline V CDR1 and CDR2: SGDLS, YYNGEE. There are 16 residues in the CDR3. CDR3 amino acids: CASSGSRTGDYNEQFF. DNA of the CDR3: TGTGCCAGCAGCGGGAGTCGGACAGGGGACTACAATGAGCAGTTCTTC.

At least ten counts were recorded for this clonotype. The genes are TRBV4-2 and TRBJ2-5; D is possibly TRBD2 (6 bases). The CDR3 is 16 residues long. Per germline, CDR1 LGHNA and CDR2 YNFKEQ. V was cut by 0 bases and J by 2 bases, with 13 bases left in between. The CDR3 reads CASSQEEGTLQETQYF. CDR3 nucleotide sequence: TGTGCCAGCAGCCAAGAAGAGGGGACTCTTCAAGAGACCCAGTACTTC.

This clonotype was seen ten or more times. The rearrangement uses TRBV20-1 and TRBJ2-7; D may be TRBD1 (5 bases). Trimming stripped 3 bases from V and 1 base from J, with 16 bases between. Looked up from germline, CDR1 is DFQATT and CDR2 is SNEGSKA (reference sequence). The CDR3 extends over 15 amino acids. CDR3 protein: CSARGRQPRSYEQYF. CDR3 sequence (DNA): TGCAGTGCTAGGGGCCGACAGCCTCGTTCCTACGAGCAGTACTTC.

At least ten counts were recorded for this clonotype. The chain recombines TRBV12-3 or TRBV12-4 with TRBJ1-5; 9 bases map to TRBD1. With V trimmed by 6 bases and J by 5 bases, 8 bases remained unmatched. The CDR3 length is 15 residues. The CDR3 sequence is CASSSGTGFHQPQHF. Written as DNA, the CDR3 is TGTGCCAGCAGCTCCGGGACAGGGTTTCATCAGCCCCAGCATTTT.

This clonotype was seen a few times. The chain combines TRBV5-1 with TRBJ2-3, with 8 bases matching TRBD2. Germline V CDR1 and CDR2: SGHRS, YFSETQ. J was trimmed by 3 bases and V by 0 bases; bases with no gene match: 18. This CDR3 has 20 amino acids. CDR3 sequence reads: CASSLAPRIVAGKTTDTQYF. The CDR3, as DNA: TGCGCCAGCAGCTTGGCACCGAGAATCGTAGCGGGAAAGACGACAGATACGCAGTATTTT.

The chain couples TRBV6-5 to TRBJ2-4, with 8 nucleotides matching TRBD2. The CDR3 runs to 13 residues. From germline, CDR1 is MNHEY and CDR2 SVGAGI. V trimming: 0 bases; J trimming: 9 bases; junction bases outside the gene matches: 1. The CDR3 nucleotides are TGTGCCAGCAGTTACTCTCGGGGGGGCATTCAGTACTTC. Its protein is CASSYSRGGIQYF.

The chain joins TRBV5-6 to TRBJ1-2, with D maybe TRBD1 (6 bases). In germline, CDR1 is SGHDT, CDR2 YYEEEE. The CDR3 contains 15 residues. Trimming pared 4 bases from V and 2 bases from J, leaving 15 bases between. The CDR3 bases are TGTGCCAGCAGCCCCATGGGGGGCCGGAACTATGGCTACACCTTC. Protein product: CASSPMGGRNYGYTF. Filled out from reference TRBV5-6 and TRBJ1-2, the complete variable domain reads DAGVTQSPTHLIKTRGQQVTLRCSPKSGHDTVSWYQQALGQGPQFIFQYYEEEERQRGNFPDRFSGHQFPNYSSELNVNALLLGDSALYLCASSPMGGRNYGYTFGSGTRLTVV.

The CDR3 here is CASSPFSGGWDEQYF. The CDR3 DNA reads TGTGCCAGCAGTCCGTTTAGCGGGGGGTGGGACGAGCAGTACTTC. V usage is TRBV27 and J usage is TRBJ2-7; 10 nucleotides agree with TRBD2. CDR3 size: 15 residues. The J segment lost 5 bases and the V segment lost 5 bases, leaving 9 bases of the junction unmatched. Germline CDR1 and CDR2: MNHEY and SMNVEV (reference sequence).

The chain recombines TRBV6-1 with TRBJ2-7, with D perhaps TRBD2 (6 bases). The V end lost 6 bases, the J end lost 6 bases, and 18 bases lay between the germline ends. CDR3 length equals 14 residues. CDR1 and CDR2 from the germline V gene are MNHNS and SASEGT. CDR3 region: CASSPNPGGVEQYF. In DNA form, the CDR3 reads TGTGCCAGCAGCCCCAACCCCGGGGGAGTCGAGCAGTACTTC.

This clonotype was found many times. This sequence joins TRBV7-9 and TRBJ2-5; no definite D call. Between the trimmed V and J ends, which lost 8 bases and 6 bases, there was a span of 16 bases. Germline values: CDR1 SEHNR, CDR2 FQNEAQ (reference sequence). The CDR3 runs to 13 residues. The CDR3 protein is CASSIDDGQTQYF. For the CDR3, the DNA is TGTGCCAGCTCCATCGATGACGGGCAGACCCAGTACTTC.

This clonotype has a handful of counts. This chain links TRBV10-3 with TRBJ1-6; no clear D. V lost 4 bases, J lost 8 bases, and 12 bases lay in between. Per the germline V gene, CDR1 is ENHRY and CDR2 is SYGVKD. This CDR3 comprises 14 residues. The CDR3 loop reads CAISVRGVDSPLHF. CDR3 nucleotide sequence: TGTGCCATCAGTGTTCGGGGTGTCGATTCACCCCTCCACTTT.

The J gene is TRBJ2-2, the V gene TRBV5-6; the D gene could be TRBD1 or TRBD2 (5 bases each). This CDR3 is built from 15 residues. Germline CDR1 is SGHDT and CDR2 is YYEEEE. Trimming cost V 3 bases and J 5 bases, with 14 bases left between them. In DNA, the CDR3 is TGTGCCAGCAGCTGGACTCCCTGGGGGACCGGGGAGCTGTTTTTT. This codes for CASSWTPWGTGELFF.

This clonotype has a single count. V and J are TRBV24-1 and TRBJ2-1; possible D gene TRBD2, 6 bases. V shed 3 bases and J shed 3 bases, with 14 bases lying between them. Germline V gene lookup returns CDR1 KGHDR and CDR2 SFDVKD. The CDR3 runs 16 residues. The CDR3 loop reads CATSDRGRGGYNEQFF. The DNA for the CDR3 is TGTGCCACCAGTGATCGGGGCCGGGGAGGCTACAATGAGCAGTTCTTC.

This clonotype occurred many times. The chain employs TRBV7-9 and TRBJ2-2, with D tentatively TRBD2 (5 bases). The V and J ends lost 3 bases and 5 bases respectively, with 13 bases between them. Germline V gene sequence: CDR1 SEHNR, CDR2 FQNEAQ (reference sequence). This CDR3 has 15 residues. The CDR3 nucleotides are TGTGCCAGCAGCTTCTACACTAGTTGGACCGGGGAGCTGTTTTTT. Translated: CASSFYTSWTGELFF.

In the case of this clonotype: A read error may account for a junction end that differs from germline. The rearrangement joins TRBV15 to TRBJ2-1; D may match TRBD1 or TRBD2 (5 bases each). This CDR3 is 13 amino acids long. CDR1 is LNHNV, CDR2 YYDKDF, per germline (reference sequence). The CDR3 coding sequence is TGTGCCACCACCAGAGATTGGGGCGGGGAGCAGTTCTTC. Residues: CATTRDWGGEQFF.

The V gene is TRBV20-1, the J gene TRBJ2-1; 11 bases match TRBD2. The germline CDR1 and CDR2 sequences are DFQATT and SNEGSKA (reference sequence). This CDR3 region has 19 residues. J gave up 6 bases and V 4 bases, and 20 bases lay outside the gene matches. Written as DNA, the CDR3 is TGCAGTGCTATCTCTGGGGACCTCGTGCTAGCGGGAGGTAGCAATGAGCAGTTCTTC. As protein: CSAISGDLVLAGGSNEQFF.

The V call is TRBV3-1, the J call TRBJ2-1; D unclear. V lost 6 bases, J lost 3 bases, and 12 bases lay in between. The CDR3 totals 14 residues. CDR1 is LGHDT and CDR2 is YNNKEL in the germline V gene (reference sequence). CDR3: CASSFAVGYNEQFF. CDR3 nucleotide sequence: TGTGCCAGCAGTTTCGCCGTCGGCTACAATGAGCAGTTCTTC.

This clonotype was counted between two and nine times. J is TRBJ2-4 and V is TRBV20-1; possible D gene TRBD1, 5 bases. Germline loops: CDR1 DFQATT, CDR2 SNEGSKA (reference sequence). The CDR3 extends over 15 amino acids. Trimming took off 6 bases at V and 0 bases at J, with 15 bases between the two ends. This CDR3 reads CSATTTDIAKNIQYF. In DNA, the CDR3 is TGCAGTGCCACAACGACAGATATAGCCAAAAACATTCAGTACTTC.

The gene calls are TRBV4-2 and TRBJ2-5, with 7 positions matching TRBD1. Germline CDR1 LGHNA, CDR2 YNFKEQ. J was trimmed by 5 bases and V by 4 bases; bases with no gene match: 16. The CDR3 is made up of 17 amino acids. The CDR3 DNA is TGTGCCAGCAGCCCCATCCGAGGAGACAGGGCCGACGAGACCCAGTACTTC. Its translation is CASSPIRGDRADETQYF.

This clonotype was counted only a few times. The chain employs TRBV10-3 and TRBJ2-5, with a possible D match to TRBD2 (6 bases). The CDR3 totals 14 residues. CDR1 and CDR2 from the germline V gene are ENHRY and SYGVKD. The V and J ends lost 3 bases and 5 bases respectively, with 13 bases between them. The CDR3 DNA reads TGTGCCATCAGTGATCGTCCCCGGGAGGAGACCCAGTACTTC. This codes for CAISDRPREETQYF.

This clonotype has just one count. This sequence may be a read error, since a much larger clone differs from it by one base. The CDR3 loop reads CGSSRIGGANTEAFF. CDR3 coding DNA: TGTGGCAGCAGCCGAATCGGAGGGGCGAACACTGAAGCTTTCTTT. V usage is TRBV12-3 or TRBV12-4 and J usage is TRBJ1-1, with a weak D call TRBD1 (5 bases). The CDR3 is made up of 15 amino acids.

This clonotype was counted many times. The chain joins TRBV12-3 or TRBV12-4 to TRBJ1-5, with D possibly TRBD1 on 5 matching bases. V lost 5 bases to trimming and J lost 1 base, with 15 bases between them. The CDR3 has 16 amino acids. The CDR3: CASSPWDLGSNQPQHF. CDR3 bases: TGTGCCAGCAGTCCCTGGGACCTGGGGAGCAATCAGCCCCAGCATTTT.

The chain has TRBV3-1 and TRBJ2-1; TRBD2 aligns across 8 bases. CDR1 and CDR2 from the germline V gene are LGHDT and YNNKEL (reference sequence). After removal of 5 bases from V and 12 bases from J, the junction contained 12 bases not matched to a gene. The CDR3 has 14 residues. The CDR3: CASSSGLGAGGQFF. Written as DNA, the CDR3 is TGTGCCAGCAGCTCGGGACTAGGGGCGGGAGGGCAGTTCTTC.

This clonotype came up a few times. The chain combines TRBV6-1 with TRBJ2-2; D is unresolved. This CDR3 is 14 amino acids long. The V and J ends lost 5 bases and 5 bases respectively, with 12 bases between them. CDR1 and CDR2 from the germline V gene are MNHNS and SASEGT. The chain's CDR3 is CASSQWFTTGELFF. Here the CDR3 DNA reads TGTGCCAGCAGTCAGTGGTTTACTACCGGGGAGCTGTTTTTT.

This clonotype has more than one count but fewer than ten. The chain recombines TRBV24-1 with TRBJ1-2; unclear D gene. The CDR3 has 14 residues. Germline-derived CDR1 and CDR2 are KGHDR and SFDVKD. The germline V and J ends were trimmed by 4 bases and 4 bases, with 12 bases remaining between them. In nucleotides, the CDR3 is TGTGCCACCAGTGAACGACAAGTCGCCTATGGCTACACCTTC. Its protein product is CATSERQVAYGYTF.

The table lists this clonotype with a few counts. V and J are TRBV20-1 and TRBJ2-1; 11 bases match TRBD2. The CDR3 has 20 amino acids. The V and J ends lost 0 bases and 0 bases, in that order; junction bases with no gene match: 13. CDR1 DFQATT and CDR2 SNEGSKA come from the germline V gene (reference sequence). The CDR3, as DNA: TGCAGTGCTAGAGATGGATTCCGCACTAGCGGGGGTCGCTCCTACAATGAGCAGTTCTTC. Its protein is CSARDGFRTSGGRSYNEQFF.

J is TRBJ2-5 and V is TRBV12-3 or TRBV12-4, with 16 bases lining up with TRBD2. This CDR3 has 18 amino acids. The V and J ends lost 5 bases and 2 bases, in that order; junction bases with no gene match: 8. CDR3 amino acids: CASSLGTSGRAGQETQYF. The CDR3 DNA follows: TGTGCCAGCAGTCTCGGGACTAGCGGGAGGGCGGGACAAGAGACCCAGTACTTC.